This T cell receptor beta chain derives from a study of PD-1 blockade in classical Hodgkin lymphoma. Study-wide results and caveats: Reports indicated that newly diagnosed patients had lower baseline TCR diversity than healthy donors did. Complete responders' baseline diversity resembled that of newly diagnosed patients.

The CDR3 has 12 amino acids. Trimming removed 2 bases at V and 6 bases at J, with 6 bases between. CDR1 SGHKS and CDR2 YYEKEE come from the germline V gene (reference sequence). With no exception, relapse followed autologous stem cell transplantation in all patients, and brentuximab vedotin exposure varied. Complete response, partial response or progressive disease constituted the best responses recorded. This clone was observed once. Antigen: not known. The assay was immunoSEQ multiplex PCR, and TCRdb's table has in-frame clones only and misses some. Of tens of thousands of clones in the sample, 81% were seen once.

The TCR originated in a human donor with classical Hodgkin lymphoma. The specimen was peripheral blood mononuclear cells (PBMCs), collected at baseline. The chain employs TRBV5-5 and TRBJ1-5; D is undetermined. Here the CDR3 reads CASSFWGQPQHF. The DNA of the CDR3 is TGTGCCAGCAGCTTCTGGGGTCAGCCCCAGCATTTT.